This TCR beta chain is from a study of human T cells and chemical hapten exposure. Study overall: On around 2 cm by around 2 cm of upper inner arm skin, sensitization was performed with 2% DPC. Per-sample TCR yield variability stemmed mainly from small pooled library volume differences. The study enrolled mostly female patients with alopecia areata, totalis or universalis.

This sample's time point: pre-sensitization, week 0. Treatment described: therapeutic diphenylcyclopropenone sensitization with weekly scalp DPC. Individual cDNA molecules each carried unique molecular identifiers attached by the library. Via MiXCR, TCRdb re-called the RACE reads, giving one row per CDR3 protein. The table has tens of thousands of distinct CDR3 sequences, approximately 7% seen once. In its sample, this clonotype was seen many times. Germline CDR1 is KGHSH and CDR2 is LQKENI. V was clipped by 6 bases and J by 6 bases; unmatched bases: 5. This CDR3 has 14 residues. The sequences come from whole blood, collected in connection with sensitization to the hapten diphenylcyclopropenone (DPC). The clonotype was recovered from a woman in her 30s with alopecia areata. Some clones in this sample may be carry-over from other donors' samples. V usage is TRBV18 and J usage is TRBJ1-6; TRBD1 aligns across 7 bases. CDR3 nucleotide sequence: TGTGCCAGCTCGCCCGCAGGGGGTAATTCACCCCTCCACTTT. Its protein is CASSPAGGNSPLHF.